These T cell receptor beta chains were read from a single sample in a study of response to subunit inactivated influenza vaccine. TCRdb ran MiXCR on the RT-PCR reads and lists one entry per CDR3 protein. The sample lists over 150,000 distinct CDR3 sequences; roughly a tenth were seen once. The starting material was CD8+ T cells sorted from PBMCs, obtained roughly 24 months after vaccination. These receptors all come from a man aged 45-69 years who received an inactivated influenza vaccine. Each CDR3 is given with its conserved first and last residue. Each record gives: clone size, J gene, V gene, D gene, CDR3 DNA, CDR3 protein. A D gene is named only where the DNA matches it firmly. Size tells how often a clone was seen (once, few, many) or the class of an expanded clone, and some rows leave it out.

clone_size: -; j_call: TRBJ2-3; v_call: TRBV4-3; d_call: TRBD2; cdr3_nt: TGCGCCAGCAGCCAAGAGACGCTAGCGGGAGTCTTTTCGGATACGCAGTATTTT; cdr3_aa: CASSQETLAGVFSDTQYF
clone_size: few; j_call: TRBJ2-7; v_call: TRBV6-6; d_call: -; cdr3_nt: TGTGCCAGCAGCCCGGAGGCGCTGGACGAGCAGTACTTC; cdr3_aa: CASSPEALDEQYF
clone_size: once; j_call: TRBJ2-5; v_call: TRBV27; d_call: -; cdr3_nt: TGTGCCAGCAGTTCGATCCCAGCGTCTAGGGAGACCCAGTACTTC; cdr3_aa: CASSSIPASRETQYF
clone_size: few; j_call: TRBJ1-1; v_call: TRBV11-2; d_call: -; cdr3_nt: TGTGCCAGCAGCTTACGGGACTACACTGAAGCTTTCTTT; cdr3_aa: CASSLRDYTEAFF
clone_size: few; j_call: TRBJ1-2; v_call: TRBV4-1; d_call: -; cdr3_nt: TGCGCCAGCAGCCAAGAGGCCCGGGTGGCTGGCTACACCTTC; cdr3_aa: CASSQEARVAGYTF
clone_size: many; j_call: TRBJ2-1; v_call: TRBV7-9; d_call: -; cdr3_nt: TGTGCCAGCAGCCTCGACGGAGGGGGCCCTGCCTACAATGAGCAGTTCTTC; cdr3_aa: CASSLDGGGPAYNEQFF
clone_size: -; j_call: TRBJ2-7; v_call: TRBV6-5; d_call: -; cdr3_nt: TGTGCCAGCAGGTTAGGGCCCGAGCAGTACTTC; cdr3_aa: CASRLGPEQYF
clone_size: -; j_call: TRBJ2-7; v_call: TRBV6-5; d_call: -; cdr3_nt: TGTGCCAGCAGTTACGGATACTCCTACGAGCAGTACTTC; cdr3_aa: CASSYGYSYEQYF
clone_size: -; j_call: TRBJ1-6; v_call: TRBV7-9; d_call: -; cdr3_nt: TGTGCCAGCAGCTCAGGGGAGTCTTCACTCCTCCACTTT; cdr3_aa: CASSSGESSLLHF
clone_size: -; j_call: TRBJ2-3; v_call: TRBV14; d_call: -; cdr3_nt: TGTGCCAGCAGCCAGAGTCGGGTACTCGCTAGCACAGATACGCAGTATTTT; cdr3_aa: CASSQSRVLASTDTQYF
clone_size: few; j_call: TRBJ1-1; v_call: TRBV23-1; d_call: -; cdr3_nt: TGCGCCAGCAGTCAATACGGGGGGCCCCCAGGAGCTTTCTTT; cdr3_aa: CASSQYGGPPGAFF
clone_size: few; j_call: TRBJ2-1; v_call: TRBV9; d_call: TRBD2; cdr3_nt: TGTGCCAGCAGCGCGGGACTAGCGGGGACTTACGAGCAGTTCTTC; cdr3_aa: CASSAGLAGTYEQFF
clone_size: -; j_call: TRBJ2-2; v_call: TRBV11-2; d_call: TRBD2; cdr3_nt: TGTGCCAGCAGCTTAGAGCGGGGGGAAAACACCGGGGAGCTGTTTTTT; cdr3_aa: CASSLERGENTGELFF
clone_size: -; j_call: TRBJ2-1; v_call: TRBV7-9; d_call: TRBD2; cdr3_nt: TGTGCCAGCAGCTCCCCACGAACTAGCGCTTACAATGAGCAGTTCTTC; cdr3_aa: CASSSPRTSAYNEQFF
clone_size: -; j_call: TRBJ2-3; v_call: TRBV19; d_call: -; cdr3_nt: TGTGCCAGTAAGGGACTCCTGGATACGCAGTATTTT; cdr3_aa: CASKGLLDTQYF
clone_size: -; j_call: TRBJ1-1; v_call: TRBV28; d_call: -; cdr3_nt: TGTGCCAGCAGTCGGGGGACGAGGAACACTGAAGCTTTCTTT; cdr3_aa: CASSRGTRNTEAFF
clone_size: -; j_call: TRBJ2-5; v_call: TRBV6-1; d_call: -; cdr3_nt: TGTGCCAGCAGCGGGCGAAGACAAGAGACCCAGTACTTC; cdr3_aa: CASSGRRQETQYF
clone_size: -; j_call: TRBJ2-1; v_call: TRBV7-2; d_call: TRBD2; cdr3_nt: TGTGCCAGCAGCCCCGGGACTAGGTCCTACAATGAGCAGTTCTTC; cdr3_aa: CASSPGTRSYNEQFF
clone_size: few; j_call: TRBJ2-2; v_call: TRBV7-9; d_call: -; cdr3_nt: TGTGCCAGCACCAAAGGGGCAGCTGGGGAGCTGTTTTTT; cdr3_aa: CASTKGAAGELFF
clone_size: few; j_call: TRBJ2-1; v_call: TRBV12-3/TRBV12-4; d_call: -; cdr3_nt: TGTGCCAGCGGACTCCGTTCTGAGCAGTTCTTC; cdr3_aa: CASGLRSEQFF
clone_size: -; j_call: TRBJ2-2; v_call: TRBV6-1; d_call: TRBD1; cdr3_nt: TGTGCCAGCAGCCGGGACAGGAACACCGGGGAGCTGTTTTTT; cdr3_aa: CASSRDRNTGELFF
clone_size: few; j_call: TRBJ1-1; v_call: TRBV12-3/TRBV12-4; d_call: -; cdr3_nt: TGTGCCAGCAGTTTTAGGGGGACTACTGAAGCTTTCTTT; cdr3_aa: CASSFRGTTEAFF
clone_size: many; j_call: TRBJ2-3; v_call: TRBV7-9; d_call: -; cdr3_nt: TGTGCCAGCAGCTCGACAGTGGGGGGCACAGATACGCAGTATTTT; cdr3_aa: CASSSTVGGTDTQYF
clone_size: few; j_call: TRBJ2-1; v_call: TRBV7-9; d_call: -; cdr3_nt: TGTGCCAGCAGCTCCGCGAACAATGAGCAGTTCTTC; cdr3_aa: CASSSANNEQFF
clone_size: few; j_call: TRBJ1-1; v_call: TRBV4-1; d_call: -; cdr3_nt: TGCGCCAGCAGCCACCAAAACGACCTTCCAGGGTTTCTGTTCACTGAAGCTTTCTTT; cdr3_aa: CASSHQNDLPGFLFTEAFF
clone_size: -; j_call: TRBJ1-5; v_call: TRBV27; d_call: TRBD1; cdr3_nt: TGTGCCAGCAGGGCAGGGGGCTGGCAGCCCCAGCATTTT; cdr3_aa: CASRAGGWQPQHF